These 25 T cell receptor beta chains share one sample of origin, sequenced in a study of blood T cell repertoires in COVID-19. The table came from immunoSEQ multiplex PCR; TCRdb's copy has only in-frame clones and leaves some out. This sample has over 120,000 clones, with 60% to 80% found just once. Sequenced sample: peripheral blood. All receptors derive from a woman between 45 and 60 years old with active or convalescent COVID-19.

The gene calls are TRBV30 and TRBJ2-3; 10 nucleotides match TRBD2. Germline V CDR1 and CDR2: GTSNPN, SVGIG (reference sequence). After removal of 5 bases from V and 4 bases from J, the junction contained 6 bases not matched to a gene. The CDR3 covers 14 residues. CDR3 sequence: CAWSSGSEADTQYF. As DNA, the CDR3 is TGTGCCTGGTCTAGCGGGAGTGAGGCAGATACGCAGTATTTT.

The V gene is TRBV7-2, the J gene TRBJ2-7; 8 bases map to TRBD2. CDR3 size: 14 residues. Germline V gene lookup returns CDR1 SGHTA and CDR2 FQGNSA. The V segment lost 5 bases and the J segment 6 bases; nucleotides outside the gene matches: 9. The DNA for the CDR3 is TGTGCCAGCAGCCTCGGACTAGCCTCGGGCGAGCAGTACTTC. Protein: CASSLGLASGEQYF.

This clone was recorded once. The chain employs TRBV29-1 and TRBJ1-1; 11 nucleotides align to TRBD1. V shed 7 bases, J shed 0 bases, and the junction held 7 bases outside the gene matches. Germline V gene data show CDR1 as SQVTM and CDR2 as ANQGSEA. The CDR3 loop spans 15 amino acids. The DNA for the CDR3 is TGCAGCGGGGGACAGGGGGATTTTATGAACACTGAAGCTTTCTTT. Amino acids: CSGGQGDFMNTEAFF.

This chain uses TRBV7-9 with TRBJ1-2; possible D gene TRBD1, 5 bases. This CDR3 has 11 amino acids. Germline V gives CDR1 SEHNR, CDR2 FQNEAQ (reference sequence). The DNA for the CDR3 is TGTTGTGGGGGGAGTAACTATGGCTACACCTTC. It encodes CCGGSNYGYTF.

This rearrangement joins TRBV5-1 to TRBJ1-5; D possibly corresponds to TRBD1 (6 bases). V was trimmed by 0 bases and J by 4 bases, leaving 11 bases between them. The germline V gene has CDR1 SGHRS and CDR2 YFSETQ. The CDR3 is 15 amino acids. The CDR3 DNA reads as TGCGCCAGCAGCTTGGAGGGACAAAATAATCAGCCCCAGCATTTT. This gives the protein CASSLEGQNNQPQHF.

CDR3 amino acids: CASSRTQNTEAFF. Written as DNA, the CDR3 is TGTGCCAGTAGTCGGACACAGAACACTGAAGCTTTCTTT. The chain joins TRBV19 to TRBJ1-1, with a weak D call TRBD1 (5 bases). Trimming took 5 bases from V and 1 from J, leaving 8 bases between them. Germline V lookup: CDR1 LNHDA, CDR2 SQIVND (reference sequence). The CDR3 is made up of 13 amino acids.

This clone was seen just once. V usage is TRBV7-9 and J usage is TRBJ2-1; TRBD1 aligns across 7 bases. The CDR3 runs to 14 residues. V trimming: 2 bases; J trimming: 7 bases; junction bases outside the gene matches: 5. Germline CDR1 SEHNR, CDR2 FQNEAQ (reference sequence). The CDR3 sequence: CASSLRGRTNEQFF. The DNA for the CDR3 is TGTGCCAGCAGCTTAAGGGGGCGTACTAATGAGCAGTTCTTC. Filled out from reference TRBV7-9 and TRBJ2-1, the complete variable domain reads DTGVSQNPRHKITKRGQNVTFRCDPISEHNRLYWYRQTLGQGPEFLTYFQNEAQLEKSRLLSDRFSAERPKGSFSTLEIQRTEQGDSAMYLCASSLRGRTNEQFFGPGTRLTVL.

This chain uses TRBV3-1 (or the pseudogene TRBV3-2) with TRBJ1-1, with D possibly TRBD1 on 5 matching bases. This CDR3 spans 15 amino acids. Germline CDR1 reads LGHDT; CDR2 reads YNNKEL (reference sequence). Trimming pared 0 bases from V and 5 bases from J, leaving 13 bases between. Here the CDR3 DNA reads TGTGCCAGCAGCCAAGAAGGGCGGGAGGGGACTGAAGCTTTCTTT. Amino acids: CASSQEGREGTEAFF.

The V and J genes are TRBV7-8 and TRBJ1-1; 11 bases agree with TRBD1. This CDR3 has 17 amino acids. The J segment lost 4 bases and the V segment lost 4 bases, leaving 11 bases of the junction unmatched. CDR1 is SGHVS and CDR2 is FQNEAQ in the germline V gene. CDR3: CASSYLTGTGGGTEAFF. Here the CDR3 DNA reads TGTGCCAGCAGCTATCTCACCGGGACAGGGGGAGGCACTGAAGCTTTCTTT.

The rearrangement joins TRBV4-2 to TRBJ2-7, with 7 bases aligning to TRBD1. CDR3 length equals 17 residues. Germline loops: CDR1 LGHNA, CDR2 YNFKEQ. V shed 0 bases and J 0 bases; nucleotides not matched to a gene: 8. The CDR3 coding sequence is TGTGCCAGCAGCCAAGACCCCACCCGACAGGGCTCCTACGAGCAGTACTTC. This translates into CASSQDPTRQGSYEQYF.

This clone came up a few times. CDR3 DNA: TGTGCCAGCAGCTTGGGGACAGGGATCTATGGCTACACCTTC. Translated: CASSLGTGIYGYTF. The genes are TRBV11-2 and TRBJ1-2; 9 bases are shared with TRBD1. Germline V gene lookup returns CDR1 SGHAT and CDR2 FQNNGV. The length of the CDR3 is 14 residues. J lost 4 bases, V lost 3 bases, and 3 bases had no gene match.

The chain is built from TRBV2 and TRBJ1-4; no clear D. The CDR3 has 15 amino acids. Germline V CDR1 and CDR2: SNHLY, FYNNEI. The ends were cut back, 6 bases at V and 3 bases at J, with 14 bases in the middle. In DNA, the CDR3 is TGTGCCAGCAGGCCTAAGAGAGTAGCTAATGAAAAACTGTTTTTT. It codes for CASRPKRVANEKLFF. Combining the CDR3 with reference TRBV2 and TRBJ1-4 gives the whole variable domain EPEVTQTPSHQVTQMGQEVILRCVPISNHLYFYWYRQILGQKVEFLVSFYNNEISEKSEIFDDQFSVERPDGSNFTLKIRSTKLEDSAMYFCASRPKRVANEKLFFGSGTQLSVL.

This clone came up a few times. This chain links TRBV10-1 with TRBJ1-3; D may be TRBD1 (6 bases). The germline CDR1 and CDR2 sequences are WNHNN and SYGVQD (reference sequence). The CDR3 length is 18 residues. The V gene lost 5 bases and the J gene lost 0 bases, with 20 bases spanning the gap. CDR3 DNA: TGCGCCAGCAGTACCGACGGCAAGACAGGAGGCTCTGGAAACACCATATATTTT. Translating it yields CASSTDGKTGGSGNTIYF.

This clone came up once. CDR3 amino acids: CASSKQVSYEQYF. DNA for the CDR3: TGTGCCAGCAGTAAACAGGTATCCTACGAGCAGTACTTC. The chain combines TRBV6-5 with TRBJ2-7; tentatively, D is TRBD1 (5 bases). Trimming left V 5 bases short and J 1 base short, with 9 bases between. Germline-derived CDR1 and CDR2 are MNHEY and SVGAGI. CDR3 length: 13 residues.

This chain links TRBV6-5 with TRBJ2-5, with D maybe TRBD1 (6 bases). CDR1 is MNHEY, CDR2 SVGAGI, per germline. V was clipped by 1 base and J by 2 bases, with 11 bases between them. The CDR3 loop spans 15 amino acids. CDR3: CASSYFQGRQETQYF. CDR3 in DNA: TGTGCCAGCAGTTACTTTCAGGGGAGACAAGAGACCCAGTACTTC.

The rearrangement joins TRBV10-3 to TRBJ2-5; D call uncertain. The CDR3 is 15 residues long. Trimming removed 4 bases from V and 0 bases from J, with 12 bases in between. Germline V CDR1 and CDR2: ENHRY, SYGVKD. The CDR3 DNA reads TGTGCCATCAGTGCGGCAGGCCCGAACCAAGAGACCCAGTACTTC. This encodes CAISAAGPNQETQYF.

The gene calls are TRBV5-1 and TRBJ1-2, with TRBD1 matching 9 bases. The CDR3 contains 14 residues. Germline CDR1 and CDR2: SGHRS and YFSETQ. Germline trimming cut 3 bases from V and 4 bases from J; bases unmatched to any gene: 4. The CDR3 loop reads CASSSGQGGYGYTF. DNA of the CDR3: TGCGCCAGCAGCTCGGGACAGGGAGGCTATGGCTACACCTTC. Full variable domain (rest looked up from reference TRBV5-1 and TRBJ1-2): KAGVTQTPRYLIKTRGQQVTLSCSPISGHRSVSWYQQTPGQGLQFLFEYFSETQRNKGNFPGRFSGRQFSNSRSEMNVSTLELGDSALYLCASSSGQGGYGYTFGSGTRLTVV.

DNA for the CDR3: TGTGCCAGCAGCGCGGGGGTCGGGGGGTGGAGTGAAAAACTGTTTTTT. Protein: CASSAGVGGWSEKLFF. The chain carries TRBV7-8 and TRBJ1-4; TRBD1 might be the D (5 bases). Germline lookup yields CDR1 SGHVS and CDR2 FQNEAQ. The V end was cut by 5 bases, the J end by 7 bases, with 20 bases between. The CDR3 runs to 16 residues.

This sequence joins TRBV6-6 and TRBJ1-1; 7 bases match TRBD1. Looked up from germline, CDR1 is MNHNY and CDR2 is SVGAGI (reference sequence). This CDR3 comprises 16 residues. Trimming cost V 5 bases and J 0 bases; bases outside gene matches: 9. This chain's CDR3 is CASSHPGQTMNTEAFF. The DNA for the CDR3 is TGTGCCAGCAGTCATCCGGGACAGACAATGAACACTGAAGCTTTCTTT.

This chain joins TRBV12-5 and TRBJ2-2; 8 bases align to TRBD1. This CDR3 region has 16 residues. Germline lookup yields CDR1 LGHNT and CDR2 FRNRAP. J gave up 6 bases and V 0 bases, and 6 bases lay outside the gene matches. For the CDR3, the DNA is TGTGCTAGTGGTTTGGTAGAAACAGGGGGTCCCGGGGAGCTGTTTTTT. This translates into CASGLVETGGPGELFF.

This clone was detected once. Germline and junction disagree at one end, which may indicate a read error. The V gene is TRBV7-7, the J gene TRBJ2-2, with 7 nucleotides matching TRBD2. From germline, CDR1 is SSHAT and CDR2 FNYEAQ (reference sequence). The CDR3 has 15 residues. CDR3 DNA sequence: TGTGCTAGCAGCTATGGGACTACAGACACCGGGGAGCTGTTTTTT. Protein sequence: CASSYGTTDTGELFF. The variable domain in full, completed from reference TRBV7-7 and TRBJ2-2, reads GAGVSQSPRYKVTKRGQDVTLRCDPISSHATLYWYQQALGQGPEFLTYFNYEAQPDKSGLPSDRFSAERPEGSISTLTIQRTEQRDSAMYRCASSYGTTDTGELFFGEGSRLTVL.

The chain couples TRBV25-1 to TRBJ1-4; perhaps TRBD1 as D (5 bases). V lost 6 bases and J lost 8, with 13 bases in between. CDR1 and CDR2 (germline): MGHDK, SYGVNS. The CDR3 runs to 13 residues. The CDR3 region is CASRWGVQEKLFF. The CDR3 DNA sequence: TGTGCCAGCAGATGGGGGGTTCAGGAAAAACTGTTTTTT.

This clone has a handful of counts. The chain joins TRBV18 to TRBJ2-4; D remains ambiguous. There are 16 residues in the CDR3. Germline CDR1 reads KGHSH; CDR2 reads LQKENI. V dropped 3 bases and J dropped 3 bases, with 15 bases sitting between them. The CDR3 nucleotides read TGTGCCAGCTCACCGGCGCCTCCCGACTTCAAAAACATTCAGTACTTC. This encodes CASSPAPPDFKNIQYF.

This clone was seen a handful of times. This chain connects TRBV3-1 (or the pseudogene TRBV3-2) to TRBJ2-5, with 7 nucleotides matching TRBD1. V lost 2 bases and J lost 5; bases outside the gene matches: 5. Germline CDR1 is LGHDT and CDR2 is YNNKEL (reference sequence). This CDR3 spans 14 amino acids. The chain's CDR3 is CASSQLTGWETQYF. The CDR3 region has the DNA TGTGCCAGCAGCCAACTGACAGGGTGGGAGACCCAGTACTTC.

The gene calls are TRBV23-1 and TRBJ2-7; weak D call: TRBD1 (5 bases). TRBV23-1 is noted as an ORF with a role that remains uncertain. V lost 2 bases and J lost 0, with 20 bases in between. This CDR3 has 18 residues. The CDR3 nucleotides are TGCGCCAGCAGTCAACCGAGCGAAGCTAGGGGAAGCTCCTACGAGCAGTACTTC. This gives the protein CASSQPSEARGSSYEQYF.